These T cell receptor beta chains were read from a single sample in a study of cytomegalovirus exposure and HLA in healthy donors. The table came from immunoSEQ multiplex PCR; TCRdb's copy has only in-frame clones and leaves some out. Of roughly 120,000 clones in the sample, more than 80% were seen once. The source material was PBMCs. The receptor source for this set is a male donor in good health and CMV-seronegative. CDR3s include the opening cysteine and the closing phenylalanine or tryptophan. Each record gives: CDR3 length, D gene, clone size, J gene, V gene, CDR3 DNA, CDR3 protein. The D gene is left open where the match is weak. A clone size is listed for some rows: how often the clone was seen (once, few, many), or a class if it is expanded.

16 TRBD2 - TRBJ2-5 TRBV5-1 TGCGCCAGCAGCTCTAGCGGGGGGGAGGTAAAAGAGACCCAGTACTTC CASSSSGGEVKETQYF
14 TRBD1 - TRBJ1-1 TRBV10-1 TGCGCCAGCAAGCCGGGACAGGGCAACACTGAAGCTTTCTTT CASKPGQGNTEAFF
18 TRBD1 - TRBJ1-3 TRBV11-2 TGTGCCAGCAGCGGTCGGACAGGGGACTTTAGCCCTGGAAACACCATATATTTT CASSGRTGDFSPGNTIYF
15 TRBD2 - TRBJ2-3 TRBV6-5 TGTGCCAGCAGTTACGGCGGGGGGGCCACAGATACGCAGTATTTT CASSYGGGATDTQYF
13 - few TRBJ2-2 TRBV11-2 TGTGCCAGCAGTCCGTCCAACACCGGGGAGCTGTTTTTT CASSPSNTGELFF
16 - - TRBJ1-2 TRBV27 TGTGCCAGCAGTTGGAGCGGACAGACTCCAAACTATGGCTACACCTTC CASSWSGQTPNYGYTF
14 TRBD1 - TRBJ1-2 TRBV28 TGTGCCAGCAGTCTGACAGGGTTCGGCTATGGCTACACCTTC CASSLTGFGYGYTF
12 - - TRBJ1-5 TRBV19 TGTGCCAGTAGTATGAGGTATCAGCCCCAGCATTTT CASSMRYQPQHF
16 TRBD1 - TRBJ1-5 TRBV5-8 TGTGCCAGCAGCCCTGTGGGACAGGGAGATTATCAGCCCCAGCATTTT CASSPVGQGDYQPQHF
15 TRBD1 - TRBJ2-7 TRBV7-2 TGTGCCAGCAGCGAGTACAGGGGTGTTTTGCATGAGCAGTACTTC CASSEYRGVLHEQYF
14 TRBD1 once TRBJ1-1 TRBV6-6 TGTGCCAGCAGTTACTGGGACAGGGTTACTGAAGCTTTCTTT CASSYWDRVTEAFF
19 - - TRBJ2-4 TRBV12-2 TGTGCAAGTCGCTTAACCCTACGTGGCAGGGAGGAGGCCAAAAACATTCAGTACTTC CASRLTLRGREEAKNIQYF
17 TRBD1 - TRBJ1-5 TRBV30 TGTGCCTGGAGAAAGCGAGGACAGGGGAATTATTTTCAGCCCCAGCATTTT CAWRKRGQGNYFQPQHF
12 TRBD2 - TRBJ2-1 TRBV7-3 TGTGCCAGCAGCTTAACGAGCGGGAGGCAGTTCTTC CASSLTSGRQFF
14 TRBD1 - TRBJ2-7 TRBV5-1 TGCGCCAGCAGCTTGACACAGGGGGCATACGAGCAGTACTTC CASSLTQGAYEQYF
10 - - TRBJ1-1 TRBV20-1 TGCAGTGCTAGCGACACTGAAGCTTTCTTT CSASDTEAFF
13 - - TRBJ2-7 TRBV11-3 TGTGCCAGCAGCTTAAAAGGGGGCTACGAGCAGTACTTC CASSLKGGYEQYF
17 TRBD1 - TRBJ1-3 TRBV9 TGTGCCAGCAGCGTAGAAGGACAGGGGGCGTCGGGAAACACCATATATTTT CASSVEGQGASGNTIYF
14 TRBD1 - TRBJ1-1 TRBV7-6 TGTGCCAGCAGCACCGGACAGGGCTACACTGAAGCTTTCTTT CASSTGQGYTEAFF
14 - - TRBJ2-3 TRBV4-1 TGCGCCAGCAGCCAAGTTCCAGGGACAGATACGCAGTATTTT CASSQVPGTDTQYF
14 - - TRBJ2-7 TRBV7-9 TGTGCCAGCAGCCCGGGCGGGCTTCGCTACGAGCAGTACTTC CASSPGGLRYEQYF
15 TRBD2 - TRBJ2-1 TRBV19 TGTGCCAGTAGTGCCGCCAGCGGGGGGGCAGGGGAGCAGTTCTTC CASSAASGGAGEQFF
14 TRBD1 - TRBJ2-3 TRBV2 TGTGCCAGCCTTAGACAGGGGAGAACAGATACGCAGTATTTT CASLRQGRTDTQYF
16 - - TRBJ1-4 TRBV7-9 TGTGCCAGCAGCCCTAAGAATCTGGGGGCTAGTGAAAAACTGTTTTTT CASSPKNLGASEKLFF
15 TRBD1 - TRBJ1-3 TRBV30 TGTGCCTGGCAGCAGGGGGCCAGCTCTGGAAACACCATATATTTT CAWQQGASSGNTIYF
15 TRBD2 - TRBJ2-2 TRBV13 TGTGCCAGCAGCCCCATCGGAGCGGGGGACGGGGAGCTGTTTTTT CASSPIGAGDGELFF
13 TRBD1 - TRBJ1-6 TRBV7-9 TGTGCCAGCAGCTCCCGACAGGGTTCACCCCTCCACTTT CASSSRQGSPLHF
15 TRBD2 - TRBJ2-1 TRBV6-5 TGTGCCAGCAGTTATCAAGCGGGAGGGTACAATGAGCAGTTCTTC CASSYQAGGYNEQFF
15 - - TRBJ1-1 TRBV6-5 TGTGCCAGCACCTACAGGGTCAACATGAACACTGAAGCTTTCTTT CASTYRVNMNTEAFF
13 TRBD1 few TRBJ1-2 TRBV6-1 TGTGCCAGCAGTGAAGGACAGGGGCTTGGCTACACCTTC CASSEGQGLGYTF
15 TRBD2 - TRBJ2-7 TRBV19 TGTGCCAGTAGTCCCGGACTAGTCCCCACCTACGAGCAGTACTTC CASSPGLVPTYEQYF
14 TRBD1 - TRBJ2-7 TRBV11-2 TGTGCCAGCAGCCCCCGGACAGGGGAAGACGAGCAGTACTTC CASSPRTGEDEQYF
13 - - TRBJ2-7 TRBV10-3 TGTGCCATCAGTCGGGACTTCCGGGACGAGCAGTACTTC CAISRDFRDEQYF
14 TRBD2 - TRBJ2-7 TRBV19 TGTGCCAGTAGCCCGGGGACTACACGCTACGAGCAGTACTTC CASSPGTTRYEQYF
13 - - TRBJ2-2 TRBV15 TGTGCCACCAGCAGAGAGGTAGCCGGGGAGCTGTTTTTT CATSREVAGELFF
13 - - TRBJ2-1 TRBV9 TGTGCCAGCAGCTTCCGCGGCCACAATGAGCAGTTCTTC CASSFRGHNEQFF
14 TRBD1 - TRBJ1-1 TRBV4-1 TGCGCCAGCAGCCGGTTACAGGGGAGCACTGAAGCTTTCTTT CASSRLQGSTEAFF
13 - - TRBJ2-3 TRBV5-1 TGCGCCAGCAGCTTGGTTATCACAGATACGCAGTATTTT CASSLVITDTQYF
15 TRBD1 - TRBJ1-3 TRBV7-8 TGTGCCAGCAGCAGGGACAGGGTCACTGGAAACACCATATATTTT CASSRDRVTGNTIYF
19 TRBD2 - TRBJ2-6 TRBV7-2 TGTGCCAGCAGCTTAGCACAACTAGCGGGGGTCTCTGGGGCCAACGTCCTGACTTTC CASSLAQLAGVSGANVLTF
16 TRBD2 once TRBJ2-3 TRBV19 TGTGCCAGTAGGGCACCGGGACTAGCTAAAGGAGATACGCAGTATTTT CASRAPGLAKGDTQYF
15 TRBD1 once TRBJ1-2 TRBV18 TGTGCCAGCTCACCAGGACAGGGGGCAGGCTATGGCTACACCTTC CASSPGQGAGYGYTF
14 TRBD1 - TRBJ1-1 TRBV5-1 TGCGCCAGCAGCTTGGCCACAGGGGAAACTGAAGCTTTCTTT CASSLATGETEAFF
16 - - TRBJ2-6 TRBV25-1 TGTGCCAGTGCTACAGGGACCCCCTCTGGGGCCAACGTCCTGACTTTC CASATGTPSGANVLTF
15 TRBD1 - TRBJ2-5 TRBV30 TGTGCCTGGAGTGGGGACAGGGGGCTGCGAGAGACCCAGTACTTC CAWSGDRGLRETQYF
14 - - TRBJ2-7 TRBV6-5 TGTGCCAGCAGTTATTCCCCAGGGGGGAACGAGCAGTACTTC CASSYSPGGNEQYF
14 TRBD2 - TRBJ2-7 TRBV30 TGTGCCTGGAGTATAGGACTAGCGGGAGTTGTGCAGTACTTC CAWSIGLAGVVQYF
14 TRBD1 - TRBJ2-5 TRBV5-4 TGTGCCAGCAGCGGGCAGGGGGCTCGAGAGACCCAGTACTTC CASSGQGARETQYF
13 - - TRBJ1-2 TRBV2 TGTGCCAGCAGTTCGACAATTAACTATGGCTACACCTTC CASSSTINYGYTF
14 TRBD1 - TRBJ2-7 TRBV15 TGTGCCACCAGCGGCCGGGACAGCTCCTACGAGCAGTACTTC CATSGRDSSYEQYF
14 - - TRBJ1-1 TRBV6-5 TGTGCCAGCAGTTACAGGGGGAGGGACACTGAAGCTTTCTTT CASSYRGRDTEAFF
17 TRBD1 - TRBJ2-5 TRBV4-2 TGTGCCAGCAGCCAAGATTGCCCTGTTGGGACAGGAGAGACCCAGTACTTC CASSQDCPVGTGETQYF